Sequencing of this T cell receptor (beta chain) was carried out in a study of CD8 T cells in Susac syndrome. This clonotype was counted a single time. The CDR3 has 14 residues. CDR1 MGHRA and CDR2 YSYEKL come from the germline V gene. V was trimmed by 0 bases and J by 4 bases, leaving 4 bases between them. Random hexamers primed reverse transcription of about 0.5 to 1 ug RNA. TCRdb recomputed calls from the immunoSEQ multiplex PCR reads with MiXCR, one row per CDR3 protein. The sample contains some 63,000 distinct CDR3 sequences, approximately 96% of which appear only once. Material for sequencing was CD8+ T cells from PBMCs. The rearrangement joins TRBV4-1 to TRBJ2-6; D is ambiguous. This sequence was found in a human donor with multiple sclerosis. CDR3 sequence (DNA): TGCGCCAGCAGCCAAGATCCCGGGGCCAACGTCCTGACTTTC. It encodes CASSQDPGANVLTF.